The T cell receptor (beta chain) under discussion was sequenced for a study of cytomegalovirus exposure and HLA in healthy donors. The study's findings and limits: When analyzed later, a missense DCLRE1C variant was found to be linked to TCR beta V- and J-gene trimming. In an earlier analysis, about 90% or about 30%: the productive usage of most TCR beta V segments.

This clone was seen only once. Its antigen is unknown. PCR involved 60 Vbeta and 13 Jbeta primers. In the authors' workflow: Per a later analysis, the number of unique TCR beta chains was roughly 87 million, of which 9 million to 14 million were shared. Assay: immunoSEQ multiplex PCR; the TCRdb copy retains only in-frame clones and omits some. V and J calls and clone size are as listed in that table; D and trimming were resolved from the DNA. The sample consists of 150,000 to 200,000 clones, around 84% of them appearing once. Trimming took 3 bases from V and 8 from J; bases not matched to a gene: 5. Germline values: CDR1 SGHTA, CDR2 FQGNSA. The CDR3 is made up of 14 amino acids.

The clonotype was recovered from a woman aged 18-29 years in good health and CMV-seronegative. The chain is built from TRBV7-2 and TRBJ1-4; 8 nucleotides match TRBD1. Sequenced input: PBMCs. For the CDR3, the DNA is TGTGCCAGCAGCTTGACAGGGGTGGGAGAAAAACTGTTTTTT. Translation: CASSLTGVGEKLFF.